These T cell receptor beta chains were read from a single sample in a study of cytotoxic CD8 clonotypes in ibrutinib-treated CLL. TCRdb's copy holds only in-frame clones and misses some; the assay was immunoSEQ multiplex PCR. The data contain just over 35,000 clones, 71% of them seen just once; the ten biggest clones take up 16%. This specimen consisted of PBMCs, obtained at disease progression, from a patient treated with ibrutinib. The receptor source for this set is a human donor with chronic lymphocytic leukemia. CDR3s include the opening cysteine and the closing phenylalanine or tryptophan. Fields, in order: clone size, V gene, J gene, D gene, CDR3 DNA, CDR3 protein. A D gene is named only where the DNA matches it firmly. Expanded clones get a size class; other rows say once, few or many, or leave the size out.

abundance: NA
v_gene: TRBV11-2
j_gene: TRBJ2-7
d_gene: NA
CDR3nt: TGTGCCAGCAGCCCGGGGATTAGCTCCTACGAGCAGTACTTC
CDR3aa: CASSPGISSYEQYF

abundance: NA
v_gene: TRBV29-1
j_gene: TRBJ2-7
d_gene: TRBD1
CDR3nt: TGCAGCGGGAGGACAGGAATCTACGAGCAGTACTTC
CDR3aa: CSGRTGIYEQYF

abundance: NA
v_gene: TRBV5-6
j_gene: TRBJ2-1
d_gene: NA
CDR3nt: TGTGCCAGCAGCTTCGACAACAACAATGAGCAGTTCTTC
CDR3aa: CASSFDNNNEQFF

abundance: NA
v_gene: TRBV5-1
j_gene: TRBJ2-7
d_gene: NA
CDR3nt: TGCGCCAGCAGCTTGAGGGACACCCTCTCCTACGAGCAGTACTTC
CDR3aa: CASSLRDTLSYEQYF

abundance: NA
v_gene: TRBV6-5
j_gene: TRBJ2-6
d_gene: NA
CDR3nt: TGTGCCAGCAGAGACTCTGGGGCCAACGTCCTGACTTTC
CDR3aa: CASRDSGANVLTF

abundance: NA
v_gene: TRBV5-6
j_gene: TRBJ2-5
d_gene: TRBD2
CDR3nt: TGTGCCAGCAGCTTGGGAACTAGCGGGGGGGAGACCCAGTACTTC
CDR3aa: CASSLGTSGGETQYF

abundance: NA
v_gene: TRBV2
j_gene: TRBJ1-5
d_gene: NA
CDR3nt: TGTGCCAGCGCTAAGGGACCCCAGAAGGATCAGCCCCAGCATTTT
CDR3aa: CASAKGPQKDQPQHF

abundance: NA
v_gene: TRBV29-1
j_gene: TRBJ2-7
d_gene: TRBD1
CDR3nt: TGCAGCGTTGGGGACAGGGGATTCAACGAGCAGTACTTC
CDR3aa: CSVGDRGFNEQYF

abundance: NA
v_gene: TRBV11-2
j_gene: TRBJ2-3
d_gene: NA
CDR3nt: TGTGCCAGCAGCCCCAGGGGGGGGCGGACAGATACGCAGTATTTT
CDR3aa: CASSPRGGRTDTQYF

abundance: NA
v_gene: TRBV5-8
j_gene: TRBJ1-4
d_gene: TRBD1
CDR3nt: TGTGCCAGCAGAGCTGGACAGGCGGATAATGAAAAACTGTTTTTT
CDR3aa: CASRAGQADNEKLFF

abundance: few
v_gene: TRBV19
j_gene: TRBJ1-1
d_gene: TRBD1
CDR3nt: TGTGCCAGTAGTATAGATCTTGGGACAGTTAACACTGAAGCTTTCTTT
CDR3aa: CASSIDLGTVNTEAFF

abundance: NA
v_gene: TRBV19
j_gene: TRBJ2-3
d_gene: NA
CDR3nt: TGTGCCAGTAGGGGCGCGGCCACAGATACGCAGTATTTT
CDR3aa: CASRGAATDTQYF

abundance: NA
v_gene: TRBV6-6
j_gene: TRBJ1-6
d_gene: NA
CDR3nt: TGTGCCAGCAGTGCATACTCCGGACAGAACAATTCACCCCTCCACTTT
CDR3aa: CASSAYSGQNNSPLHF

abundance: NA
v_gene: TRBV4-1
j_gene: TRBJ1-2
d_gene: NA
CDR3nt: TGCGCCAGCAGCCAAGGGGACCTGGCTAACTATGGCTACACCTTC
CDR3aa: CASSQGDLANYGYTF

abundance: NA
v_gene: TRBV5-1
j_gene: TRBJ1-2
d_gene: NA
CDR3nt: TGCGCCAGCAGCCCCGACAGGACCTATGGCTACACCTTC
CDR3aa: CASSPDRTYGYTF

abundance: few
v_gene: TRBV29-1
j_gene: TRBJ1-1
d_gene: NA
CDR3nt: TGCAGCGTTGAAAAGGGGGTTGGGAACACTGAAGCTTTCTTT
CDR3aa: CSVEKGVGNTEAFF

abundance: NA
v_gene: TRBV5-1
j_gene: TRBJ1-3
d_gene: NA
CDR3nt: TGCGCCAGCAGTCAGACAGAGTCTGGAAACACCATATATTTT
CDR3aa: CASSQTESGNTIYF

abundance: NA
v_gene: TRBV7-8
j_gene: TRBJ1-6
d_gene: NA
CDR3nt: TGTGCCAGCAGCTTAGTTGGCACCTATAATTCACCCCTCCACTTT
CDR3aa: CASSLVGTYNSPLHF

abundance: NA
v_gene: TRBV7-8
j_gene: TRBJ2-1
d_gene: NA
CDR3nt: TGTGCCAGCCTCAGGGACCCTAGGGGCAATGAGCAGTTCTTC
CDR3aa: CASLRDPRGNEQFF

abundance: once
v_gene: TRBV5-4
j_gene: TRBJ1-5
d_gene: NA
CDR3nt: TGTGCCAGCAGCTCCTCCGGGTTAAATCAGCCCCAGCATTTT
CDR3aa: CASSSSGLNQPQHF

abundance: NA
v_gene: TRBV9
j_gene: TRBJ1-1
d_gene: TRBD1
CDR3nt: TGTGCCAGCAGCGAACTACAGGGGATCAACACTGAAGCTTTCTTT
CDR3aa: CASSELQGINTEAFF

abundance: NA
v_gene: TRBV27
j_gene: TRBJ2-2
d_gene: NA
CDR3nt: TGTGCCAGCAGTAAAGGGGCAGGGAGTACCGGGGAGCTGTTTTTT
CDR3aa: CASSKGAGSTGELFF

abundance: NA
v_gene: TRBV6-5
j_gene: TRBJ1-2
d_gene: NA
CDR3nt: TGTGCCAGCAGTTACGTTCCGGGGTCCCACTATGGCTACACCTTC
CDR3aa: CASSYVPGSHYGYTF

abundance: NA
v_gene: TRBV7-8
j_gene: TRBJ1-2
d_gene: NA
CDR3nt: TGTGCCAGCAGCTTAGACCGGGGAAAAGGTGGCTACACCTTC
CDR3aa: CASSLDRGKGGYTF

abundance: NA
v_gene: TRBV6-1
j_gene: TRBJ1-5
d_gene: NA
CDR3nt: TGTGCCAGCATCGGGGTGGCGGATAGCAATCAGCCCCAGCATTTT
CDR3aa: CASIGVADSNQPQHF

abundance: NA
v_gene: TRBV29-1
j_gene: TRBJ2-4
d_gene: TRBD2
CDR3nt: TGCAGCGCCCAGCGGGCGGGGGGAAACCTAGCCAAAAACATTCAGTACTTC
CDR3aa: CSAQRAGGNLAKNIQYF